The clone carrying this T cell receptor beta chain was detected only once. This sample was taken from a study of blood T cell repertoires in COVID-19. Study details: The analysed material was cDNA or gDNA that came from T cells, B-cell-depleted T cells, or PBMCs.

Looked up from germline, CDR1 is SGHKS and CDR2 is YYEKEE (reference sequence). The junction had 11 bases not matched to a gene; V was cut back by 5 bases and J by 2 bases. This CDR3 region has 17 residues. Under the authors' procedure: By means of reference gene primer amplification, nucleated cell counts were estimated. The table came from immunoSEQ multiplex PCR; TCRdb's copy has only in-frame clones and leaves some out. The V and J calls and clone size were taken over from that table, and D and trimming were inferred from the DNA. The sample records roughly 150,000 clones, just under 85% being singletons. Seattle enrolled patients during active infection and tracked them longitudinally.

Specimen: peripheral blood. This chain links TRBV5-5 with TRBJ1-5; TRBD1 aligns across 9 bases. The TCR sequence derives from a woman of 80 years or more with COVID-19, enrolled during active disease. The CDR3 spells CASRADRGTSGNQPQHF. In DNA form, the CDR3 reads TGTGCCAGCAGGGCGGACAGGGGAACATCTGGCAATCAGCCCCAGCATTTT.